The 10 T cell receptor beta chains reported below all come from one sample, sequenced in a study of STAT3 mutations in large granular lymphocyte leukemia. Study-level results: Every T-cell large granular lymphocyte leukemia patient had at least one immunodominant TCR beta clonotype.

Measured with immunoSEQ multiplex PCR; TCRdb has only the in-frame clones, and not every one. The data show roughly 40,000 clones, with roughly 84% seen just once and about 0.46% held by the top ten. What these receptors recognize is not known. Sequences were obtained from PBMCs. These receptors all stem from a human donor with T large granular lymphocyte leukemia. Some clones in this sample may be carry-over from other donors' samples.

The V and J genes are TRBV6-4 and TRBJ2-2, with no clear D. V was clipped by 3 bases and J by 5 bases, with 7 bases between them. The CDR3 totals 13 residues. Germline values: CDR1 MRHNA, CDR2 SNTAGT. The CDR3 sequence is CASSEVETGELFF. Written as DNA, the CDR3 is TGTGCCAGCAGTGAAGTGGAAACCGGGGAGCTGTTTTTT.

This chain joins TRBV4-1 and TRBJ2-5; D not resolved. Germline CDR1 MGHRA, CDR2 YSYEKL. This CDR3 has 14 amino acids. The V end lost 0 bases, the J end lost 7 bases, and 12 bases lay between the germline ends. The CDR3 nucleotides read TGCGCCAGCAGCCAAGAAGCGACACCCGCGACCCAGTACTTC. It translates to CASSQEATPATQYF.

As DNA, the CDR3 is TGTGCCAGCAGCTTTTACGGGCAGGGCAATGAGCAGTTCTTC. It is translated as CASSFYGQGNEQFF. V gene TRBV7-8 combines with J gene TRBJ2-1; weak D call: TRBD1 (5 bases). Germline CDR1 SGHVS, CDR2 FQNEAQ. The V end was cut by 3 bases, the J end by 6 bases, with 12 bases between. The CDR3 is 14 amino acids.

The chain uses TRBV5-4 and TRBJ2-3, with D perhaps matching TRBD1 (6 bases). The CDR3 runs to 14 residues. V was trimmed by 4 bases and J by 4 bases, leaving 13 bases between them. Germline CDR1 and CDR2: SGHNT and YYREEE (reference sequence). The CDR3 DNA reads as TGTGCCAGCAGCGGCCACTCAGGGGCAGATACGCAGTATTTT. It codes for CASSGHSGADTQYF.

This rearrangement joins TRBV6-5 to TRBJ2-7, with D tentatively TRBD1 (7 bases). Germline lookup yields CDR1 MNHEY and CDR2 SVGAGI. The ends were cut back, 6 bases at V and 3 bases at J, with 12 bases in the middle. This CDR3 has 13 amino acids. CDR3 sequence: CASRRQGGYEQYV. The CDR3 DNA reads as TGTGCCAGCAGAAGACAGGGAGGCTACGAGCAGTACGTC.

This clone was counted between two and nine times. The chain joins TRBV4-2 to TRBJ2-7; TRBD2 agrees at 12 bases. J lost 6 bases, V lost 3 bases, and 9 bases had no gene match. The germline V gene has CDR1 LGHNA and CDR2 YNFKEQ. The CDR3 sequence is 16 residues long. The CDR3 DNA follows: TGTGCCAGCAGCCAGGACGCTAGCGGGGGGGCTGCCGAGCAGTACTTC. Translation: CASSQDASGGAAEQYF.

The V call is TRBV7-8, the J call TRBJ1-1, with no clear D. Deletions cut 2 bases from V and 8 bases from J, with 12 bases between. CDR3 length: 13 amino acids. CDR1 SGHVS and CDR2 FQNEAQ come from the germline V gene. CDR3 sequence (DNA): TGTGCCAGCAGCTTAATTCGGACGGCCGAAGCTTTCTTT. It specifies CASSLIRTAEAFF.

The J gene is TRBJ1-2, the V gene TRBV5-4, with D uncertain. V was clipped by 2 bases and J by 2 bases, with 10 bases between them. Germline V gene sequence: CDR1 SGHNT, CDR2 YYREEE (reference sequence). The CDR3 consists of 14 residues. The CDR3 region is CASSLWERNYGYTF. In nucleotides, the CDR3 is TGTGCCAGCAGCTTATGGGAGAGGAACTATGGCTACACCTTC.

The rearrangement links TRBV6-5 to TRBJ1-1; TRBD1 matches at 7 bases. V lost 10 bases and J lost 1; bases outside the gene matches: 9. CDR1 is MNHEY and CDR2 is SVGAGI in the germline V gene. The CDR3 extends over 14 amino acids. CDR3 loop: CATSPSGGNTEAFF. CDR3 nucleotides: TGTGCCACTTCTCCGTCAGGGGGGAACACTGAAGCTTTCTTT.

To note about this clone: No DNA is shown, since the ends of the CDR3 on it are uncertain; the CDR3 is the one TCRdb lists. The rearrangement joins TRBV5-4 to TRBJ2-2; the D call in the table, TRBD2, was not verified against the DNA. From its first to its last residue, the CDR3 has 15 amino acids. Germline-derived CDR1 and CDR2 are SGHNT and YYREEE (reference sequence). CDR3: CASSHTSGRGGELFF.